The clone carrying this T cell receptor (beta chain) was found many times. Its antigen is not identified. The sample originates from a study of T cell repertoires in cytomegalovirus infection. V lost 1 base and J 1 base, leaving 8 bases between the germline ends. This CDR3 is 14 amino acids long. Looked up from germline, CDR1 is SGHTA and CDR2 is FQGNSA. Via MiXCR, TCRdb re-called the reads, giving one row per CDR3 protein. This table has about 470,000 distinct CDR3 sequences, 40% to 50% appearing once. Study-wide results and caveats: Cumulative public TCR beta family frequency identified carriers of CMV plus the relevant HLA.

V and J are TRBV7-2 and TRBJ2-7; D gene ambiguous. This specimen was cultured PBMCs, taken from culture after CMV antigen stimulation. The origin of this receptor is a human donor in good health (CMV status not recorded). Some clones in this sample may be carry-over from other donors' samples. CDR3 DNA sequence: TGTGCCAGCAGCTTAGGGATCCATTCCTACGAGCAGTACTTC. It codes for CASSLGIHSYEQYF.